These T cell receptor beta chains were read from a single sample in a study of blood T cell repertoires in COVID-19. Clones were read by immunoSEQ multiplex PCR, and TCRdb kept only the in-frame ones, dropping some. Of some 170,000 clones in the sample, about 80% were seen once. Sequenced sample: peripheral blood. These receptors were collected from a woman aged 50 to 65 with active or convalescent COVID-19. Each CDR3 is given with its conserved first and last residue. D genes are given only for firm matches. Rows give clone size only sometimes, using once, few, many, or a class for an expanded clone.

v_call: TRBV10-2
j_call: TRBJ2-5
d_call: TRBD2
clone_size: NA
cdr3_nt: TGCGCCAGCAGTGAGCCGGGACTAGCGGGGGGGGAGACCCAGTACTTC
cdr3_aa: CASSEPGLAGGETQYF

v_call: TRBV9
j_call: TRBJ1-2
d_call: TRBD1
clone_size: NA
cdr3_nt: TGTGCCAGCAGCGTCGACAGGGGCCCTGGCTACACCTTC
cdr3_aa: CASSVDRGPGYTF

v_call: TRBV5-4
j_call: TRBJ2-1
d_call: TRBD2
clone_size: NA
cdr3_nt: TGTGCCAGCAGGGCGGGGGGTGTTGCTTACAATGAGCAGTTCTTC
cdr3_aa: CASRAGGVAYNEQFF

v_call: TRBV14
j_call: TRBJ1-2
d_call: NA
clone_size: once
cdr3_nt: TGTGCCAGCAGTGGCGGCATCAGCTATGGCTACACCTTC
cdr3_aa: CASSGGISYGYTF

v_call: TRBV4-2
j_call: TRBJ1-6
d_call: NA
clone_size: NA
cdr3_nt: TGTGCCAGCAGCCAAGACTGGCAGTATAATTCACCCCTCCACTTT
cdr3_aa: CASSQDWQYNSPLHF

v_call: TRBV7-3
j_call: TRBJ2-3
d_call: TRBD1
clone_size: NA
cdr3_nt: TGTGCCAGCAGCTCAACAGGGGTGAGCACAGATACGCAGTATTTT
cdr3_aa: CASSSTGVSTDTQYF

v_call: TRBV12-5
j_call: TRBJ1-4
d_call: TRBD1
clone_size: few
cdr3_nt: TGTGCTAGTGGTTTGCGGACAGGGGTCGAGAAACTGTTTTTT
cdr3_aa: CASGLRTGVEKLFF

v_call: TRBV4-2
j_call: TRBJ2-1
d_call: NA
clone_size: NA
cdr3_nt: TGTGCCAGCAGCCAATCCGCGGTCGGGGATGAGCAGTTCTTC
cdr3_aa: CASSQSAVGDEQFF

v_call: TRBV6-5
j_call: TRBJ2-7
d_call: NA
clone_size: few
cdr3_nt: TGTGCCAGCAGGAGGGGGAACGAGCAGTACTTC
cdr3_aa: CASRRGNEQYF

v_call: TRBV6-1
j_call: TRBJ1-5
d_call: NA
clone_size: NA
cdr3_nt: TGTGCCAGCAGTGATAAGGGGAATAGCAATCAGCCCCAGCATTTT
cdr3_aa: CASSDKGNSNQPQHF

v_call: TRBV9
j_call: TRBJ2-1
d_call: NA
clone_size: few
cdr3_nt: TGTGCCAGCAGCGTAGGGTGGGACTTGGAGCAGTTCTTC
cdr3_aa: CASSVGWDLEQFF

v_call: TRBV4-1
j_call: TRBJ2-1
d_call: TRBD2
clone_size: few
cdr3_nt: TGCGCCAGCAGCCAAGATGCTTCGGGGGGGGTTCCTCTATCCTACAATGAGCAGTTCTTC
cdr3_aa: CASSQDASGGVPLSYNEQFF

v_call: TRBV7-2
j_call: TRBJ1-2
d_call: TRBD1
clone_size: NA
cdr3_nt: TGTGCCAGCAGCTATGGGCAGGGGGCTAACTATGGCTACACCTTC
cdr3_aa: CASSYGQGANYGYTF

v_call: TRBV6-2/TRBV6-3
j_call: TRBJ2-5
d_call: TRBD2
clone_size: NA
cdr3_nt: TGTGCCAGCAGTTACTCGACTAGCGGGGACCAAGAGACCCAGTACTTC
cdr3_aa: CASSYSTSGDQETQYF

v_call: TRBV15
j_call: TRBJ2-7
d_call: TRBD2
clone_size: NA
cdr3_nt: TGTGCCACCAGCCCGGTAGCGGGCACGTACTACGAGCAGTACTTC
cdr3_aa: CATSPVAGTYYEQYF

v_call: TRBV30
j_call: TRBJ1-2
d_call: NA
clone_size: NA
cdr3_nt: TGTGCCTGGAGTGTACTGTACAGAAACTATGGCTACACCTTC
cdr3_aa: CAWSVLYRNYGYTF

v_call: TRBV14
j_call: TRBJ2-3
d_call: NA
clone_size: NA
cdr3_nt: TGTGCCAGCAGTATCTCCGTGGGAGTTGCCGAAAATACGCAGTATTTT
cdr3_aa: CASSISVGVAENTQYF

v_call: TRBV29-1
j_call: TRBJ2-3
d_call: NA
clone_size: few
cdr3_nt: TGCAGCGTTGAAGCGGGTGGAGATACGCAGTATTTT
cdr3_aa: CSVEAGGDTQYF

v_call: TRBV5-1
j_call: TRBJ1-6
d_call: TRBD1
clone_size: many
cdr3_nt: TGCGCCAGCAGCCCGACAGGGGCCGGGTCCTATAATTCACCCCTCCACTTT
cdr3_aa: CASSPTGAGSYNSPLHF

v_call: TRBV2
j_call: TRBJ1-1
d_call: NA
clone_size: NA
cdr3_nt: TGTGCCAGCAGTGGGGACTACATGAACACTGAAGCTTTCTTT
cdr3_aa: CASSGDYMNTEAFF

v_call: TRBV6-6
j_call: TRBJ2-3
d_call: TRBD2
clone_size: NA
cdr3_nt: TGTGCCCTGGGGGTAGCGGGTACAGATACGCAGTATTTT
cdr3_aa: CALGVAGTDTQYF

v_call: TRBV27
j_call: TRBJ1-5
d_call: TRBD1
clone_size: NA
cdr3_nt: TGTGCCAGCAGTGCCGGGACAGGGGGCCGGCAGCCCCAGCATTTT
cdr3_aa: CASSAGTGGRQPQHF

v_call: TRBV7-8
j_call: TRBJ2-1
d_call: NA
clone_size: NA
cdr3_nt: TGTGCCAGCAGCTTTACCCGGGGTAGGAGCTCCTACAATGAGCAGTTCTTC
cdr3_aa: CASSFTRGRSSYNEQFF

v_call: TRBV27
j_call: TRBJ2-2
d_call: TRBD1
clone_size: NA
cdr3_nt: TGTGCCAGCAGCTCGGGGACAGGCAACACCGGGGAGCTGTTTTTT
cdr3_aa: CASSSGTGNTGELFF

v_call: TRBV6-5
j_call: TRBJ2-3
d_call: NA
clone_size: NA
cdr3_nt: TGTGCCACCTCGGAGGGGGGGGACACAGATACGCAGTATTTT
cdr3_aa: CATSEGGDTDTQYF

v_call: TRBV13
j_call: TRBJ1-4
d_call: NA
clone_size: NA
cdr3_nt: TGTGCCAGCAGCTTAGCTTCGGTTGGAAAACTGTTTTTT
cdr3_aa: CASSLASVGKLFF

v_call: TRBV5-1
j_call: TRBJ2-1
d_call: NA
clone_size: few
cdr3_nt: TGCGCCAGCAGCGCGATCAGTAGGGGCGATGAGCAGTTCTTC
cdr3_aa: CASSAISRGDEQFF

v_call: TRBV5-1
j_call: TRBJ1-3
d_call: NA
clone_size: NA
cdr3_nt: TGCGCCAGCAGCCCGGGTGGACAGATCTCTGGAAACACCATATATTTT
cdr3_aa: CASSPGGQISGNTIYF

v_call: TRBV19
j_call: TRBJ2-5
d_call: TRBD2
clone_size: NA
cdr3_nt: TGTGCCAGTAGTGGGACTAGCGGGGGGAAAGAGACCCAGTACTTC
cdr3_aa: CASSGTSGGKETQYF